Shown below are 6 T cell receptor beta chains from a single sample sequenced in a study of monozygotic twins with inflammatory bowel disease. For each CDR3 protein, TCRdb gives one entry from its re-call of the 5' RACE reads, without DNA. Here the sample table reports roughly 160,000 distinct CDR3 sequences. The sample was blood. Receptors originate from a human donor with ulcerative colitis or Crohn's disease, or a healthy co-twin of an affected twin (not recorded which).

The chain couples TRBV6-1 to TRBJ1-2; TCRdb reports TRBD1, a call that lacks DNA to check it against. The CDR3 extends over 16 amino acids. The germline CDR1 and CDR2 sequences are MNHNS and SASEGT. The CDR3 protein is CASSEWLRQGAYGYTF.

The chain links TRBV5-6 to TRBJ1-6. From germline, CDR1 is SGHDT and CDR2 YYEEEE. The CDR3 length is 13 residues. CDR3 residues: CASSWRKGTPLHF.

Here the CDR3 reads CASSFSTGRYEQYF. The rearrangement uses TRBV5-1 and TRBJ2-7; TCRdb designates TRBD1, a call that cannot be tested without DNA. The V gene's germline CDR1 is SGHRS and CDR2 YFSETQ. The CDR3 length is 14 residues.

The chain joins TRBV5-1 to TRBJ1-5; TCRdb designates TRBD1, a call that cannot be tested without DNA. CDR3 length: 14 residues. Germline V gene lookup returns CDR1 SGHRS and CDR2 YFSETQ. The CDR3 reads CASSIGTAGQPQHF.

V and J are TRBV6-5 and TRBJ2-1; no DNA is available, so the TRBD1 call from TCRdb remains unchecked. Germline V gives CDR1 MNHEY, CDR2 SVGAGI. There are 18 residues in the CDR3. Here the CDR3 reads CASSYSTGSLSSYNEQFF.

This rearrangement joins TRBV7-9 to TRBJ2-5; TCRdb's D gene call, TRBD2, goes unchecked for lack of DNA. This CDR3 region has 17 residues. CDR1 is SEHNR, CDR2 FQNEAQ, per germline (reference sequence). CDR3 protein: CASSLWDVAGGQETQYF.